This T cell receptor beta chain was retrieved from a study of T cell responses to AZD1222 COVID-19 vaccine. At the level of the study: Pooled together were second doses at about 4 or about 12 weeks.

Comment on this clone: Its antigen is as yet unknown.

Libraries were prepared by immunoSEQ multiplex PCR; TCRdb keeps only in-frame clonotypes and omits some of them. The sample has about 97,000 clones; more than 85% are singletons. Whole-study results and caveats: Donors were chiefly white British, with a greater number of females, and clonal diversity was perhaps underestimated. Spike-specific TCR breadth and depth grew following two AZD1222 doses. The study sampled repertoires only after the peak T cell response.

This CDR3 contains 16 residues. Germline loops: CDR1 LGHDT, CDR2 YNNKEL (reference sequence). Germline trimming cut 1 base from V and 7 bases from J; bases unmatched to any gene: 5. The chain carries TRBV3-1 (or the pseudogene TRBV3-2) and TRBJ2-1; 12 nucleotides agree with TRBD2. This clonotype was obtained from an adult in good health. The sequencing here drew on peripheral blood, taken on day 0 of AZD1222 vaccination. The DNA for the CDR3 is TGTGCCAGCAGCCAAGGGCTAGCGGGAGGGCAAAATGAGCAGTTCTTC. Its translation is CASSQGLAGGQNEQFF.